What follows describes a single TCR beta chain. This specimen belongs to a study of OX40 agonist ivuxolimab in advanced cancers. Across the study: The treatment was a fully human IgG2 OX40 agonist, ivuxolimab. Ivuxolimab, which patients received intravenously every 2 weeks, was dosed at 0.01 to 10 mg/kg. A male proportion of 82.7% was recorded, with mean age about 54 years and range 23 to 79.

Clones were read by immunoSEQ multiplex PCR, and TCRdb kept only the in-frame ones, dropping some. The data contain approximately 32,000 clones, approximately 89% of them singletons. The CDR3 is made up of 15 amino acids. Trimming took 6 bases from V and 6 from J; bases not matched to a gene: 9. The germline CDR1 and CDR2 sequences are SGHTA and FQGTGA. The source is an adult with an advanced solid tumor such as melanoma, head and neck, liver or kidney cancer. This rearrangement joins TRBV7-3 to TRBJ2-1, with 9 positions matching TRBD1. This material consisted of CD4+ or CD8+ T cells sorted from blood, taken in a trial of the OX40 agonist ivuxolimab. CDR3 in DNA: TGTGCCAGCAGTACGGGACAGGGAGTGGGCAATGAGCAGTTCTTC. Encoded protein: CASSTGQGVGNEQFF.